This passage covers 30 T cell receptor beta chains from one sample sequenced in a study of T cell changes during pregnancy in multiple sclerosis. TCRdb's table, derived via immunoSEQ multiplex PCR, lists solely in-frame clones and lacks some. The data show over 70,000 clones, about 93% seen once. The sample was peripheral blood, taken in the third trimester of pregnancy. These receptors came from a female donor with multiple sclerosis, enrolled in a pregnancy study.

The chain employs TRBV29-1 and TRBJ1-2; D gene ambiguous. The CDR3 loop spans 11 amino acids. The V gene lost 6 bases and the J gene lost 8 bases, with 13 bases spanning the gap. Germline V CDR1 and CDR2: SQVTM, ANQGSEA. CDR3 nucleotide sequence: TGCAGCGTAGGAGGGTTGCAAGGCTACACCTTC. Amino acids: CSVGGLQGYTF.

The rearrangement joins TRBV7-6 to TRBJ2-6, with TRBD1 identical over 9 bases. Unmatched junction bases numbered 0, after V lost 5 bases and J lost 1 base. This CDR3 spans 15 amino acids. Germline V gene lookup returns CDR1 SGHVS and CDR2 FNYEAQ. The CDR3 spells CASSDRGSGANVLTF. The CDR3 DNA follows: TGTGCCAGCAGCGACAGGGGGTCTGGGGCCAACGTCCTGACTTTC.

The CDR3 DNA follows: TGCGCCAGCAGCCAAGGCCCAAGGCGGGTGGCGTTGGCAGATACGCAGTATTTT. It specifies CASSQGPRRVALADTQYF. The rearrangement links TRBV4-1 to TRBJ2-3, with a possible D match to TRBD2 (5 bases). The CDR3 is 18 amino acids. The ends were cut back, 1 base at V and 4 bases at J, with 21 bases in the middle. The germline V gene encodes CDR1 MGHRA and CDR2 YSYEKL.

The rearrangement uses TRBV15 and TRBJ2-1, with TRBD1 identical over 11 bases. The germline V gene has CDR1 LNHNV and CDR2 YYDKDF (reference sequence). The CDR3 consists of 17 residues. V gave up 1 base and J gave up 7 bases; unmatched junction bases: 9. CDR3 region: CATSRGFGTGGRNEQFF. The DNA for the CDR3 is TGTGCCACCAGCAGAGGCTTCGGGACAGGGGGTAGAAATGAGCAGTTCTTC.

The chain links TRBV27 to TRBJ2-1, with D perhaps TRBD2 (6 bases). Germline CDR1 is MNHEY and CDR2 is SMNVEV (reference sequence). The V end was cut by 8 bases, the J end by 10 bases, with 15 bases between. The CDR3 has 12 amino acids. CDR3 nucleotides: TGTGCCAGCCACGGGAGCAGTAGAGAGCAGTTCTTC. This gives the protein CASHGSSREQFF.

This clone was observed once. The chain carries TRBV12-2 and TRBJ1-5; the table names TRBD1, a call not compared with the DNA. TRBV12-2 is a listed pseudogene. The CDR3 is 22 residues long. In DNA form, the CDR3 reads TGTGCAAGTCGCTCCGAGGACACCCCCATGTCGGCGGACAAAAATAGCAATCAGCCCCAGCATTTT. It encodes CASRSEDTPMSADKNSNQPQHF.

This clone was detected only once. This chain joins TRBV6-5 and TRBJ2-1, with D possibly matching TRBD1 (6 bases). V was cut by 6 bases and J by 6 bases, with 15 bases left in between. CDR3 length: 14 amino acids. In germline, CDR1 is MNHEY, CDR2 SVGAGI. CDR3 sequence (DNA): TGTGCCAGCAGCATCAGGGGACCATTCAATGAGCAGTTCTTC. This encodes CASSIRGPFNEQFF.

This chain uses TRBV4-3 with TRBJ1-1; weak D call: TRBD1 (5 bases). CDR3 size: 16 residues. The germline V and J ends were trimmed by 3 bases and 6 bases, with 20 bases remaining between them. CDR1 is LGHNA, CDR2 YSLEER, per germline. CDR3 sequence: CASSHGGLSGDPEAFF. The CDR3 DNA reads as TGCGCCAGCAGCCACGGGGGTCTATCGGGGGACCCTGAAGCTTTCTTT.

The chain couples TRBV7-3 to TRBJ2-1; 10 bases agree with TRBD2. The CDR3 has 17 residues. Germline V gene data show CDR1 as SGHTA and CDR2 as FQGTGA. With 4 bases clipped from V and 5 bases from J, the junction kept 11 bases outside the gene matches. CDR3 in DNA: TGTGCCAGCAGCTCTATAGCGGGAGGCCCTCGTCACAATGAGCAGTTCTTC. It is translated as CASSSIAGGPRHNEQFF.

Written as DNA, the CDR3 is TGTGCCAGCAGTACGACTAGGATGGACTACAATGAGCAGTTCTTC. Translated: CASSTTRMDYNEQFF. This sequence joins TRBV28 and TRBJ2-1, with D possibly matching TRBD2 (6 bases). Trimming removed 5 bases from V and 3 bases from J, with 14 bases in between. The CDR3 consists of 15 residues. Germline V gene sequence: CDR1 MDHEN, CDR2 SYDVKM.

The V and J genes are TRBV27 and TRBJ1-1, with D possibly being TRBD1 (5 bases). Trimming left V 5 bases short and J 5 bases short, with 9 bases between. Germline V gives CDR1 MNHEY, CDR2 SMNVEV (reference sequence). The CDR3 totals 12 residues. The CDR3 is CASSLRGTEAFF. CDR3 nucleotides: TGTGCCAGCAGTCTAAGGGGAACTGAAGCTTTCTTT.

CDR3 bases: TGTGCCAGCAGTTTAGGAACAGGGTTGTACAATGAGCAGTTCTTC. Its translation: CASSLGTGLYNEQFF. The chain links TRBV28 to TRBJ2-1, with D possibly being TRBD1 (6 bases). Deletions cut 2 bases from V and 4 bases from J, with 12 bases between. The CDR3 is made up of 15 amino acids. Germline CDR1 and CDR2: MDHEN and SYDVKM.

This chain connects TRBV7-9 to TRBJ2-1; 12 bases are shared with TRBD1. The CDR3 runs to 17 residues. V trimming: 2 bases; J trimming: 7 bases; junction bases outside the gene matches: 9. The germline V gene encodes CDR1 SEHNR and CDR2 FQNEAQ (reference sequence). The CDR3 nucleotides read TGTGCCAGCAGCTTAAGGAGGGGACAGGGGGCTCGTAATGAGCAGTTCTTC. Translated, it gives CASSLRRGQGARNEQFF.

The V call is TRBV5-1, the J call TRBJ1-1; TRBD1 is a possible D gene (6 bases). Looked up from germline, CDR1 is SGHRS and CDR2 is YFSETQ. V lost 0 bases, J lost 3 bases, and 12 bases lay in between. The CDR3 totals 15 residues. The CDR3 nucleotides read TGCGCCAGCAGCTTGGTACAGGGATGGGACACTGAAGCTTTCTTT. This codes for CASSLVQGWDTEAFF.

The V call is TRBV5-1, the J call TRBJ2-1; 7 bases align to TRBD2. Germline V lookup: CDR1 SGHRS, CDR2 YFSETQ. V gave up 5 bases and J gave up 1 base; unmatched junction bases: 3. This CDR3 spans 14 amino acids. Written as DNA, the CDR3 is TGCGCCAGCAGGCGGGAGCCTTCCTACAATGAGCAGTTCTTC. As protein: CASRREPSYNEQFF.

This chain links TRBV2 with TRBJ2-3, with 12 nucleotides matching TRBD2. Germline V gene lookup returns CDR1 SNHLY and CDR2 FYNNEI. J gave up 5 bases and V 1 base, and 4 bases lay outside the gene matches. The CDR3 has 16 amino acids. CDR3 nucleotides: TGTGCCAGCAGTGAAGGGACTAGCGGGATGGTAGATACGCAGTATTTT. Amino acid sequence: CASSEGTSGMVDTQYF.

The chain is built from TRBV27 and TRBJ1-2; 8 nucleotides align to TRBD1. This CDR3 has 14 amino acids. Germline CDR1 MNHEY, CDR2 SMNVEV (reference sequence). V lost 5 bases and J lost 1; bases outside the gene matches: 3. This chain's CDR3 is CASSAGQGNYGYTF. CDR3 in DNA: TGTGCCAGCAGTGCCGGACAGGGTAACTATGGCTACACCTTC.

J is TRBJ1-2 and V is TRBV19; 8 bases are shared with TRBD1. Germline CDR1 LNHDA, CDR2 SQIVND (reference sequence). The CDR3 is 15 amino acids. V dropped 4 bases and J dropped 2; count of bases not matched to a gene: 6. The CDR3 region has the DNA TGTGCCAGTAGTAGGGCGGGACAGGCGAACTATGGCTACACCTTC. Translated: CASSRAGQANYGYTF.

The chain employs TRBV7-2 and TRBJ2-3, with 7 bases identical to TRBD2. Germline V gene data show CDR1 as SGHTA and CDR2 as FQGNSA. The CDR3 contains 16 residues. Trimming removed 0 bases from V and 6 bases from J; junction bases left unmatched: 9. The CDR3 spells CASSLAGRELVDTQYF. CDR3 DNA: TGTGCCAGCAGCTTAGCGGGGCGGGAGCTCGTGGATACGCAGTATTTT.

Here the CDR3 DNA reads TGTGCCAGCAGCTTGTGGCAGATAAGCTCCTACGAGCAGTACTTC. Amino acid sequence: CASSLWQISSYEQYF. The chain carries TRBV5-5 and TRBJ2-7; D not resolved. This CDR3 contains 15 residues. Germline lookup yields CDR1 SGHKS and CDR2 YYEKEE (reference sequence). The ends were cut back, 1 base at V and 0 bases at J, with 11 bases in the middle. The full variable domain, with the rest looked up from reference TRBV5-5 and TRBJ2-7, is DAGVTQSPTHLIKTRGQQVTLRCSPISGHKSVSWYQQVLGQGPQFIFQYYEKEERGRGNFPDRFSARQFPNYSSELNVNALLLGDSALYLCASSLWQISSYEQYFGPGTRLTVT.

The chain is built from TRBV9 and TRBJ2-1; D might be TRBD2 (5 bases). Trimming cost V 1 base and J 9 bases, with 8 bases left between them. The CDR3 has 12 residues. In germline, CDR1 is SGDLS, CDR2 YYNGEE. Written as DNA, the CDR3 is TGTGCCAGCAGCGTACTAGGAGGTGAGCAGTTCTTC. Amino acids: CASSVLGGEQFF.

The genes are TRBV23-1 and TRBJ2-4; tentatively, D is TRBD1 (5 bases). TRBV23-1 is an ORF for which the function is uncertain. The CDR3 is made up of 17 amino acids. The V and J ends lost 4 bases and 5 bases respectively, with 21 bases between them. CDR3 coding DNA: TGCGCCAGCAGTCTCTACTTTGACAGCACCTCAGAAAACATTCAGTACTTC. Translated, it gives CASSLYFDSTSENIQYF.

The rearrangement links TRBV5-4 to TRBJ1-2; TRBD1 might be the D (6 bases). Germline loops: CDR1 SGHNT, CDR2 YYREEE (reference sequence). The CDR3 length is 14 residues. Deletions cut 2 bases from V and 0 bases from J, with 8 bases between. CDR3 protein: CASSFGTTNYGYTF. The CDR3 bases are TGTGCCAGCAGCTTCGGGACAACTAACTATGGCTACACCTTC.

A single count supports this clone. The V gene is TRBV5-1, the J gene TRBJ2-2; TRBD2 matches at 8 bases. Germline values: CDR1 SGHRS, CDR2 YFSETQ. V was pared by 3 bases and J by 2 bases, with 6 bases of the junction left unmatched. The CDR3 length is 16 residues. The CDR3 DNA is TGCGCCAGCAGCTCCCGGGGACTAGGCAACACCGGGGAGCTGTTTTTT. Its translation is CASSSRGLGNTGELFF. The full variable domain, completed using reference TRBV5-1 and TRBJ2-2, is KAGVTQTPRYLIKTRGQQVTLSCSPISGHRSVSWYQQTPGQGLQFLFEYFSETQRNKGNFPGRFSGRQFSNSRSEMNVSTLELGDSALYLCASSSRGLGNTGELFFGEGSRLTVL.

The rearrangement uses TRBV12-5 and TRBJ2-7; 9 nucleotides line up with TRBD1. Germline lookup yields CDR1 LGHNT and CDR2 FRNRAP. CDR3 length equals 14 residues. The junction had 7 bases not matched to a gene; V was cut back by 5 bases and J by 5 bases. The chain's CDR3 is CASGRPTGGDEQYF. CDR3 nucleotides: TGTGCTAGTGGTCGCCCGACAGGGGGGGACGAGCAGTACTTC.

This rearrangement joins TRBV11-2 to TRBJ1-4; the D is unclear. The CDR3 extends over 13 amino acids. The germline V gene encodes CDR1 SGHAT and CDR2 FQNNGV. Trimming removed 6 bases from V and 0 bases from J, with 5 bases in between. The CDR3 is CASRVATNEKLFF. The CDR3 nucleotides read TGTGCCAGCAGGGTAGCAACTAATGAAAAACTGTTTTTT. The variable domain in full, completed from reference TRBV11-2 and TRBJ1-4, reads EAGVAQSPRYKIIEKRQSVAFWCNPISGHATLYWYQQILGQGPKLLIQFQNNGVVDDSQLPKDRFSAERLKGVDSTLKIQPAKLEDSAVYLCASRVATNEKLFFGSGTQLSVL.

The chain combines TRBV4-1 with TRBJ2-2; 9 nucleotides align to TRBD1. V lost 4 bases, J lost 6 bases, and 12 bases stayed unmatched. The germline gives CDR1 MGHRA, CDR2 YSYEKL. The CDR3 loop spans 17 amino acids. CDR3 amino acids: CASSRLPGTGIAGELFF. The CDR3 nucleotides are TGCGCCAGCAGCCGCCTTCCTGGGACAGGGATAGCCGGGGAGCTGTTTTTT.

This clone was picked up one time. V and J are TRBV7-9 and TRBJ2-7; 8 positions match TRBD1. The germline CDR1 and CDR2 sequences are SEHNR and FQNEAQ (reference sequence). CDR3 length: 16 residues. Trimming took 6 bases from V and 2 from J; bases not matched to a gene: 12. The CDR3 is CASSPTGTGLTYEQYF. Written as DNA, the CDR3 is TGTGCCAGCAGTCCGACCGGGACAGGACTTACCTACGAGCAGTACTTC.

This chain links TRBV18 with TRBJ2-7, with 8 bases matching TRBD2. V was pared by 5 bases and J by 6 bases, with 9 bases of the junction left unmatched. Germline V CDR1 and CDR2: KGHSH, LQKENI. The CDR3 length is 14 residues. The chain's CDR3 is CASSSTGGVGEQYF. As DNA, the CDR3 is TGTGCCAGCTCATCTACGGGGGGGGTCGGCGAGCAGTACTTC.

The rearrangement uses TRBV5-4 and TRBJ2-1, with 8 bases matching TRBD2. Germline CDR1 reads SGHNT; CDR2 reads YYREEE (reference sequence). V shed 2 bases and J 5 bases; nucleotides not matched to a gene: 6. There are 15 residues in the CDR3. The CDR3: CASSFGTSGNNEQFF. The CDR3 coding sequence is TGTGCCAGCAGCTTTGGTACTAGCGGAAACAATGAGCAGTTCTTC.